This is a list of T cell receptor beta chains from one sample in a study of identical twins. In TCRdb, the 5' RACE reads were re-called with MiXCR into one record per CDR3 protein. The sample lists around 680,000 distinct CDR3 sequences, 8% to 9% seen once, with approximately 0.94% in the top ten. These same records also appear under a second study, on yellow fever vaccine responses in identical twins.

The material sequenced was PBMCs. The receptors shown here come from a woman aged 18-30 years in good health. Each CDR3 is given with its conserved first and last residue.

J: TRBJ2-1
V: TRBV10-3
CDR3: CAYGTSGYNEQFF

J: TRBJ2-7
V: TRBV18
CDR3: CASGQGLKGEQYF

J: TRBJ2-7
V: TRBV6-5
CDR3: CASSYNEQTLSYEQYF

J: TRBJ2-2
V: TRBV5-1
CDR3: CASRFNPTGTGELFF

J: TRBJ2-7
V: TRBV29-1
CDR3: CSVEAGGVSTYEQYF

J: TRBJ2-7
V: TRBV11-2
CDR3: CASSHHLGGLGLKSYEQYF

J: TRBJ2-7
V: TRBV20-1
CDR3: CSATKDLPYEQYF

J: TRBJ2-4
V: TRBV6-2/TRBV6-3
CDR3: CASNTGWGKNIQYF

J: TRBJ2-2
V: TRBV15
CDR3: CATSKRAAGELFF

J: TRBJ2-5
V: TRBV4-2
CDR3: CASSQRDAQETQYF

J: TRBJ2-2
V: TRBV28
CDR3: CASRPDLHGNTGELFF

J: TRBJ2-4
V: TRBV3-1
CDR3: CASSLGRGRLDIQYF

J: TRBJ2-5
V: TRBV7-2
CDR3: CASSSYEETQYF

J: TRBJ2-7
V: TRBV6-2/TRBV6-3
CDR3: CASSSIISPGAGALYEQYF

J: TRBJ1-3
V: TRBV5-8
CDR3: CASSLEKRISGNTIYF

J: TRBJ2-1
V: TRBV24-1
CDR3: CATSDSTLAGRSGEQFF

J: TRBJ2-1
V: TRBV7-6
CDR3: CASSSNQGDGSAGELGEQFF

J: TRBJ1-6
V: TRBV5-1
CDR3: CASSDRTWKGGFSPLHF

J: TRBJ2-7
V: TRBV2
CDR3: CASSVNLGTGNDEQYF

J: TRBJ2-7
V: TRBV7-2
CDR3: CASSLTLLTYEQYF

J: TRBJ2-5
V: TRBV7-9
CDR3: CASSSGLAGTYQETQYF

J: TRBJ2-1
V: TRBV4-3
CDR3: CASSQDNRLANEQFF

J: TRBJ2-2
V: TRBV20-1
CDR3: CSAFPGLAAGELFF

J: TRBJ1-6
V: TRBV6-1
CDR3: CASRDPTGGHNSPLHF

J: TRBJ2-2
V: TRBV4-1
CDR3: CASSQEQVNTGELFF

J: TRBJ2-3
V: TRBV6-5
CDR3: CASISHTDTQYF

J: TRBJ2-7
V: TRBV27
CDR3: CASSPIGAGEDEQYF

J: TRBJ2-3
V: TRBV29-1
CDR3: CSVAGLAGPLPSTDTQYF

J: TRBJ2-7
V: TRBV27
CDR3: CASTSGTGGVYEQYF

J: TRBJ2-7
V: TRBV6-1
CDR3: CASSTTGGASYEQYF

J: TRBJ2-7
V: TRBV10-3
CDR3: CAISEWSGGEDNEQYF

J: TRBJ2-5
V: TRBV11-2
CDR3: CASSPAGLAGGPWETQYF

J: TRBJ2-2
V: TRBV12-3/TRBV12-4
CDR3: CASSLGLGIGNGELFF

J: TRBJ2-5
V: TRBV19
CDR3: CASSITEGVQETQYF

J: TRBJ2-2
V: TRBV11-1
CDR3: CASSLAAVNRPGGSGELFF

J: TRBJ2-5
V: TRBV7-2
CDR3: CASSLDADRELQETQYF

J: TRBJ2-6
V: TRBV2
CDR3: CASMISGANVLTF

J: TRBJ2-1
V: TRBV5-1
CDR3: CASSRTGEQHNEQFF

J: TRBJ2-5
V: TRBV7-7
CDR3: CASSEAGDQETQYF

J: TRBJ2-5
V: TRBV7-9
CDR3: CASSLNLLAGAQETQYF

J: TRBJ2-7
V: TRBV15
CDR3: CATSRVEEVYEQYF

J: TRBJ2-1
V: TRBV15
CDR3: CATSRDGRDYNEQFF

J: TRBJ2-1
V: TRBV7-3
CDR3: CASSLINRANEQFF

J: TRBJ2-5
V: TRBV27
CDR3: CASSPQRVHQETQYF

J: TRBJ2-3
V: TRBV7-8
CDR3: CASRGSVSDTQYF

J: TRBJ2-1
V: TRBV5-1
CDR3: CASSWGWGSYNEQFF

J: TRBJ2-1
V: TRBV27
CDR3: CASKSTGASYNEQFF

J: TRBJ2-1
V: TRBV29-1
CDR3: CSVDHGGRARNEQFF

J: TRBJ1-2
V: TRBV7-3
CDR3: CASSPGGMGYGYTF

J: TRBJ2-1
V: TRBV2
CDR3: CASKEVAGYLEQFF

J: TRBJ2-2
V: TRBV6-1
CDR3: CASSEARGSLGLTGELFF

J: TRBJ2-7
V: TRBV4-3
CDR3: CASSQDTVSSYEQYF

J: TRBJ2-7
V: TRBV18
CDR3: CASSPRERTYEQYF

J: TRBJ2-7
V: TRBV12-3/TRBV12-4
CDR3: CASSQRNYEQYF

J: TRBJ1-1
V: TRBV4-2
CDR3: CASSQDQGVVTEAFF

J: TRBJ2-5
V: TRBV14
CDR3: CASSQAGTSGLQETQYF

J: TRBJ2-5
V: TRBV30
CDR3: CARGDSWETQYF

J: TRBJ2-1
V: TRBV7-2
CDR3: CASSIRSGGNEQFF

J: TRBJ2-3
V: TRBV6-2/TRBV6-3
CDR3: CASSLGGPVDTQYF

J: TRBJ2-5
V: TRBV28
CDR3: CASRGKAGVYQETQYF